This T cell receptor beta chain was profiled in a study of CD4+ T cells in melanoma. This CDR3 has 18 residues. Trimming removed 3 bases at V and 1 base at J, with 22 bases between. Germline lookup yields CDR1 SGHTS and CDR2 YDEGEE. Comment on this clone: Antigen unknown.

Broader study findings: Diverse differentiation states were reported for melanoma neoantigen-specific CD4+ T cells. CD8+ T cell, macrophage and B cell function reportedly correlated with neoantigen-specific CD4+ T cells.

Assay used: immunoSEQ multiplex PCR; TCRdb lists only in-frame clones, some missing. The sample contains fewer than 150,000 clones, about 90% of which appear only once. The clonotype originates from a human donor with melanoma. V and J are TRBV5-8 and TRBJ2-5; D is possibly TRBD2 (7 bases). CDR3 sequence: CASSYGGRGPSFQETQYF. CDR3 in DNA: TGTGCCAGCAGCTACGGAGGGCGGGGGCCGTCCTTCCAAGAGACCCAGTACTTC.